The 2 T cell receptor beta chains below all came from one sample that was sequenced in a study of T-cell reconstitution after alpha-beta-depleted transplantation in children. The TCRbeta library was prepared with unique molecular identifiers. Each CDR3 protein gets one entry after TCRdb re-called the PCR reads with MiXCR. Among about 830,000 distinct CDR3 sequences listed, under 20% were seen once. Source: PBMCs, mostly from graft donor cells, taken 360 days after TCRalphabeta/CD19-depleted stem cell transplant. These receptors all stem from a male patient aged 10-17 years who had a stem cell transplant for acute lymphoblastic leukemia, so the T cells may come from the graft donor.

This clonotype was seen a few times. The J gene is TRBJ2-4, the V gene TRBV12-3 or TRBV12-4; possible D gene TRBD1, 6 bases. The V and J ends lost 6 bases and 2 bases respectively, with 11 bases between them. CDR3 length: 14 amino acids. The chain's CDR3 is CASSDTGTKNIQYF. The CDR3 coding sequence is TGTGCCAGCAGCGACACAGGGACCAAAAACATTCAGTACTTC.

The CDR3 nucleotides are TGTGCCAGCAGCCGCGGTGGCGTGGCGGACACCATATATTTT. Translating gives CASSRGGVADTIYF. The chain links TRBV9 to TRBJ1-3; D call uncertain. V was pared by 4 bases and J by 8 bases, with 16 bases between. The CDR3 is 14 residues long. The germline V gene encodes CDR1 SGDLS and CDR2 YYNGEE.